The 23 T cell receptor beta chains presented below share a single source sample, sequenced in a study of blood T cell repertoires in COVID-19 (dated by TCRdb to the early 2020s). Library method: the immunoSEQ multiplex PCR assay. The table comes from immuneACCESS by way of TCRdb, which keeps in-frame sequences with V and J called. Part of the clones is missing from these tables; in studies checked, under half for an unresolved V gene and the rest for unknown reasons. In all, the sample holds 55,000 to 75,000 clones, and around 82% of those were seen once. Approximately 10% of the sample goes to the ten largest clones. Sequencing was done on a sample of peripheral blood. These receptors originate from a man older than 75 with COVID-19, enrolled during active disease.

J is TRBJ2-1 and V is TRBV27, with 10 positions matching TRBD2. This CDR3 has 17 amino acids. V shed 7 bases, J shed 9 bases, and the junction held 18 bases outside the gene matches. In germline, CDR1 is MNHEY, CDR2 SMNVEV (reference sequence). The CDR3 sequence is CASTHGLAGVSVGEQFF. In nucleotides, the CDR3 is TGTGCCAGCACCCACGGTCTAGCGGGAGTTTCGGTCGGTGAGCAGTTCTTC.

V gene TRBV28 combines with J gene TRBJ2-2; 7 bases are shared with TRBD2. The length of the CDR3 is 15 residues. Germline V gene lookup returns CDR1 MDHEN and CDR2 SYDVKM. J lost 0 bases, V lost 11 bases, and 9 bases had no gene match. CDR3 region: CAARERGANTGELFF. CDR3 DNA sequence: TGTGCCGCAAGGGAGCGGGGCGCGAACACCGGGGAGCTGTTTTTT.

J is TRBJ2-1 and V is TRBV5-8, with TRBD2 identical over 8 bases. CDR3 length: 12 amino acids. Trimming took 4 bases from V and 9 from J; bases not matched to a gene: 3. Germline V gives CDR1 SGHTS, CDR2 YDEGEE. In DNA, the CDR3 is TGTGCCAGCAGCCGACTAGCGCGTGAGCAGTTCTTC. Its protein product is CASSRLAREQFF.

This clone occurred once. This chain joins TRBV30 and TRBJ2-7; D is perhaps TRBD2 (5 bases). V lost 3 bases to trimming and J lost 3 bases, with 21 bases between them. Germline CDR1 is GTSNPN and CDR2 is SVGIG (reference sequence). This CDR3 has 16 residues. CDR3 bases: TGTGCCTGGAGGGCAGCCGACGACTATAAGTACTACGAGCAGTACTTC. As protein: CAWRAADDYKYYEQYF.

The CDR3 DNA reads as TGTGCCAGCAGCCCGTCGGACAGTTACAATCAGCCCCAGCATTTT. This sequence encodes CASSPSDSYNQPQHF. The chain uses TRBV7-2 and TRBJ1-5, with D possibly TRBD1 on 6 matching bases. Germline-derived CDR1 and CDR2 are SGHTA and FQGNSA. V dropped 5 bases and J dropped 3 bases, with 14 bases sitting between them. The CDR3 has 15 amino acids.

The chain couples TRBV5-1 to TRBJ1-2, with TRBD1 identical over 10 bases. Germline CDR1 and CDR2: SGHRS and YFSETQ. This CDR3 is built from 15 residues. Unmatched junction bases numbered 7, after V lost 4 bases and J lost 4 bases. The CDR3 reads CASSLTGGASYGYTF. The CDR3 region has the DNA TGCGCCAGCAGCCTGACAGGGGGCGCGAGCTATGGCTACACCTTC.

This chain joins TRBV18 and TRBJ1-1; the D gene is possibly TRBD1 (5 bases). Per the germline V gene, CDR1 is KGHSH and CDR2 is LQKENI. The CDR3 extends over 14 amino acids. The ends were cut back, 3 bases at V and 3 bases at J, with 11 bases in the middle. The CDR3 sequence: CASSPTGEDTEAFF. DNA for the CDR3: TGTGCCAGCTCACCTACAGGCGAGGACACTGAAGCTTTCTTT.

CDR3 sequence: CASSLRRGNGELFF. Written as DNA, the CDR3 is TGTGCCAGCAGCTTACGCAGGGGAAACGGGGAGCTGTTTTTT. The chain uses TRBV7-2 and TRBJ2-2; possible D gene TRBD1, 6 bases. Per the germline V gene, CDR1 is SGHTA and CDR2 is FQGNSA. The CDR3 runs 14 residues. The germline V and J ends were trimmed by 2 bases and 7 bases, with 11 bases remaining between them.

CDR3 amino acids: CAWQPGQLYEQYF. DNA of the CDR3: TGTGCCTGGCAGCCGGGACAGCTCTACGAGCAGTACTTC. The rearrangement uses TRBV30 and TRBJ2-7, with 7 bases fitting TRBD1. Germline CDR1 reads GTSNPN; CDR2 reads SVGIG (reference sequence). This CDR3 spans 13 amino acids. V dropped 5 bases and J dropped 3; count of bases not matched to a gene: 7.

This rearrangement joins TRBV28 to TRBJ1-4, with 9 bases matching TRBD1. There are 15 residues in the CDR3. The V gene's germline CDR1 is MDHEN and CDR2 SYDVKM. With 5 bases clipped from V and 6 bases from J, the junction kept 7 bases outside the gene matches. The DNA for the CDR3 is TGTGCCAGCAGTAGAACAGGGGGCCTGGATGAAAAACTGTTTTTT. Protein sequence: CASSRTGGLDEKLFF.

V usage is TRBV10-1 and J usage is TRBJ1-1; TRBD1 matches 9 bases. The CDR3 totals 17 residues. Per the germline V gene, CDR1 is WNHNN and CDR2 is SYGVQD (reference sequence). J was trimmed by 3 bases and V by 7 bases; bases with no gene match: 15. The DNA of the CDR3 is TGCGCCAGCATCCGGGGGGGACAGGGAATCTCGGACACTGAAGCTTTCTTT. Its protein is CASIRGGQGISDTEAFF.

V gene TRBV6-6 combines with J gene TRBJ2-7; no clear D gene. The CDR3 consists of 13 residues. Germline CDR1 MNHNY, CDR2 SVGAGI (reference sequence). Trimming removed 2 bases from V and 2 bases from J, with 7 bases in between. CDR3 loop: CASSYHRTYEQYF. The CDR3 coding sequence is TGTGCCAGCAGTTACCACAGAACCTACGAGCAGTACTTC.

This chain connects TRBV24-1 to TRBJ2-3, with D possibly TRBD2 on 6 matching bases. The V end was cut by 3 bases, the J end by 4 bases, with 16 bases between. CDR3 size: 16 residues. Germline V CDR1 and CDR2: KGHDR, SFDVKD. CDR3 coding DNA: TGTGCCACCAGTGATGTGGGCGGGGTGTTGCCAGATACGCAGTATTTT. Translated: CATSDVGGVLPDTQYF.

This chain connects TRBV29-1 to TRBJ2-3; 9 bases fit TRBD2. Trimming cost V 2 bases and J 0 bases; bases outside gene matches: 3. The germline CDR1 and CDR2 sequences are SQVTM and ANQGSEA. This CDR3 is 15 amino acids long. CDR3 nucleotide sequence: TGCAGCGTTGAACTAGCGGGGACTAGCACAGATACGCAGTATTTT. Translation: CSVELAGTSTDTQYF.

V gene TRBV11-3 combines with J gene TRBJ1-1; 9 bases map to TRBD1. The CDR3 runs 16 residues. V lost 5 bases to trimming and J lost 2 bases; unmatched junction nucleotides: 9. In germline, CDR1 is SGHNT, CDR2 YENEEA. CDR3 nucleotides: TGTGCCAGCAGCCCGGGGACAGGGACCCCAAACACTGAAGCTTTCTTT. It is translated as CASSPGTGTPNTEAFF.

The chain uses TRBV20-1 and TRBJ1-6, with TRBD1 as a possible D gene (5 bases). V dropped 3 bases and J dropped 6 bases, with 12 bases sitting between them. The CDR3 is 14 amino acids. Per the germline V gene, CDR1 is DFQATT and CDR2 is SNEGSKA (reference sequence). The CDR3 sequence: CSASKAGLNSPLHF. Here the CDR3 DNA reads TGCAGTGCTAGTAAGGCAGGGCTTAATTCACCCCTCCACTTT.

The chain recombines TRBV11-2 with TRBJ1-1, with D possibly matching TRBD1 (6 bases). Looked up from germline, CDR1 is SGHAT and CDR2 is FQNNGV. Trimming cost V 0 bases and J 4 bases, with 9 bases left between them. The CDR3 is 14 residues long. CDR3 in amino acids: CASSLDRTATEAFF. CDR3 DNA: TGTGCCAGCAGCTTAGATAGGACAGCCACTGAAGCTTTCTTT.

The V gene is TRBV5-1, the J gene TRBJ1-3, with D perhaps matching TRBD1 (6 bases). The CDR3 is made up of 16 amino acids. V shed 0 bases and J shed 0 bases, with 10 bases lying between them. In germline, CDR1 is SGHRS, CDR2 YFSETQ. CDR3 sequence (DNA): TGCGCCAGCAGCTTGGGGACAGTCCCCTCTGGAAACACCATATATTTT. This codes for CASSLGTVPSGNTIYF.

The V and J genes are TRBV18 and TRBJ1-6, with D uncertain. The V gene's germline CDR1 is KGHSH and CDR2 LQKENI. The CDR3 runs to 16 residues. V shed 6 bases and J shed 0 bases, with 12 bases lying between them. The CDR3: CASSPTGYSYNSPLHF. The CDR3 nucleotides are TGTGCCAGCTCCCCGACGGGGTACTCCTATAATTCACCCCTCCACTTT.

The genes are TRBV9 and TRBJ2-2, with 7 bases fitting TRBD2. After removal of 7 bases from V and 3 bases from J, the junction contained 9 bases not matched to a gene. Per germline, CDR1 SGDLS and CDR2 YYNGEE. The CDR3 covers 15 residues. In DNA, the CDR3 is TGTGCCAGCGCCGGGGCTAGCGGTTACACCGGGGAGCTGTTTTTT. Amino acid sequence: CASAGASGYTGELFF.

In DNA, the CDR3 is TGTGCCAGTAGTCGGGGACAGGGGGCTGATCAGCCCCAGCATTTT. Protein product: CASSRGQGADQPQHF. V is TRBV19 and J is TRBJ1-5, with 12 positions matching TRBD1. CDR3 length: 15 amino acids. CDR1 is LNHDA and CDR2 is SQIVND in the germline V gene (reference sequence). The V and J ends lost 5 bases and 5 bases, in that order; junction bases with no gene match: 4.

The CDR3 loop reads CSASRQGEGYTF. In DNA form, the CDR3 reads TGCAGTGCTAGTAGGCAGGGGGAGGGCTACACCTTC. This rearrangement joins TRBV20-1 to TRBJ1-2, with TRBD1 matching 7 bases. The V gene's germline CDR1 is DFQATT and CDR2 SNEGSKA (reference sequence). This CDR3 has 12 amino acids. Trimming at V came to 3 bases and at J to 8 bases, leaving 6 bases not matched to a gene.

CDR3 amino acids: CASSLITGNQPQHF. In DNA, the CDR3 is TGTGCCAGCAGCTTAATCACAGGCAATCAGCCCCAGCATTTT. This chain connects TRBV7-8 to TRBJ1-5; D not resolved. Trimming removed 2 bases from V and 2 bases from J, with 7 bases in between. The CDR3 runs 14 residues. Germline V gene data show CDR1 as SGHVS and CDR2 as FQNEAQ. The entire variable domain, with the rest obtained from reference TRBV7-8 and TRBJ1-5, is as follows: GAGVSQSPRYKVAKRGQDVALRCDPISGHVSLFWYQQALGQGPEFLTYFQNEAQLDKSGLPSDRFFAERPEGSVSTLKIQRTQQEDSAVYLCASSLITGNQPQHFGDGTRLSIL.